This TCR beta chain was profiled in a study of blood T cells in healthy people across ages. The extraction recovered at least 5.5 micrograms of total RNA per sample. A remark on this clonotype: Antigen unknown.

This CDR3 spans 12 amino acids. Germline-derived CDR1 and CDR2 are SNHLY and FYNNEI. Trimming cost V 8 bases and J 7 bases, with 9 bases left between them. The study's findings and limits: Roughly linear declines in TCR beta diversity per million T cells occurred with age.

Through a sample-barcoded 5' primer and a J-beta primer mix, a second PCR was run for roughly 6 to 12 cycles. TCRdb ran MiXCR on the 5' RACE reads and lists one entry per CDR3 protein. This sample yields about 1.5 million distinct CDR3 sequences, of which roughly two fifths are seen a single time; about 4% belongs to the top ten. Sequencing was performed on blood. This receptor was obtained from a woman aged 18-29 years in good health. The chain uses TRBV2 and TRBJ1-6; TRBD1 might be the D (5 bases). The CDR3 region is CASGGGNSPLHF. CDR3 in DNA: TGTGCCAGCGGGGGGGGAAATTCACCCCTCCACTTT. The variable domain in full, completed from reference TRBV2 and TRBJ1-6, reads EPEVTQTPSHQVTQMGQEVILRCVPISNHLYFYWYRQILGQKVEFLVSFYNNEISEKSEIFDDQFSVERPDGSNFTLKIRSTKLEDSAMYFCASGGGNSPLHFGNGTRLTVT.